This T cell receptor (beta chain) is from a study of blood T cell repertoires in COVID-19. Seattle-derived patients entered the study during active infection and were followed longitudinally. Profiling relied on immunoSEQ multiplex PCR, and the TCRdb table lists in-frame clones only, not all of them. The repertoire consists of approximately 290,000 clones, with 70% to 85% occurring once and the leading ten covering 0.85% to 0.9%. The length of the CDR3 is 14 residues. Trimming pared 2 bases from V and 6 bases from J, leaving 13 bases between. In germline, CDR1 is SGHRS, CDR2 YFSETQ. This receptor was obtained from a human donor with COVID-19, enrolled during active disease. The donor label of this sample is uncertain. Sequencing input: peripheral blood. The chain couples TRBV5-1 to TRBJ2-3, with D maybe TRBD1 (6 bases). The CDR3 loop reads CASSFTGLGDTQYF. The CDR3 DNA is TGCGCCAGCAGCTTCACAGGGTTAGGCGATACGCAGTATTTT. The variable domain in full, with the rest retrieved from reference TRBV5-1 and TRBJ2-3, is KAGVTQTPRYLIKTRGQQVTLSCSPISGHRSVSWYQQTPGQGLQFLFEYFSETQRNKGNFPGRFSGRQFSNSRSEMNVSTLELGDSALYLCASSFTGLGDTQYFGPGTRLTVL.